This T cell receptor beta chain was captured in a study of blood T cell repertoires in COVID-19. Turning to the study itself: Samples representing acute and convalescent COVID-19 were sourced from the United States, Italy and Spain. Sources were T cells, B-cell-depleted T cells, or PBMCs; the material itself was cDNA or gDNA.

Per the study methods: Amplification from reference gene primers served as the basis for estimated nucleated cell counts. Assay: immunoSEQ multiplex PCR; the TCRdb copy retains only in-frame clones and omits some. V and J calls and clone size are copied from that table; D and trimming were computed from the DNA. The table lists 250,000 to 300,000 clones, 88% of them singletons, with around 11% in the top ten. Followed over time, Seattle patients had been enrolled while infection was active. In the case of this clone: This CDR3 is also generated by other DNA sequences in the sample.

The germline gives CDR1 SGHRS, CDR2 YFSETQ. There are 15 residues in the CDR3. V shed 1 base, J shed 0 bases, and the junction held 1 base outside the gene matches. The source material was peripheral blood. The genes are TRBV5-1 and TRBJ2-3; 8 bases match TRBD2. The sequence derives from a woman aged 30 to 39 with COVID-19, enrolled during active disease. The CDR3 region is CASSLLAGSTDTQYF. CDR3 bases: TGCGCCAGCAGCTTGTTAGCGGGGAGCACAGATACGCAGTATTTT.